The rows below give T cell receptor beta chains drawn from one sample of a study of control samples from healthy donors and cancer patients. Sequencing was performed with immunoSEQ multiplex PCR; in TCRdb, only in-frame clones are kept and a portion is missing. The sample lists roughly 160,000 clones, 96% occurring once. Input material: blood. The receptors were gathered from a woman in her twenties or thirties in good health. CDR3s include the opening cysteine and the closing phenylalanine or tryptophan. D genes are given only for firm matches. A row's size may be missing; if present it is once, few, many or a size class.

D: TRBD1; size: .; J: TRBJ1-1; V: TRBV6-5; CDR3: CASRETGSGTEAFF; DNA: TGTGCCAGCAGAGAGACAGGGTCTGGCACTGAAGCTTTCTTT
D: .; size: .; J: TRBJ1-2; V: TRBV24-1; CDR3: CATSDAVGGYTF; DNA: TGTGCCACCAGTGATGCGGTGGGTGGCTACACCTTC
D: .; size: once; J: TRBJ2-2; V: TRBV10-3; CDR3: CAISNRGGQNTGELFF; DNA: TGTGCCATCAGTAACAGGGGAGGCCAGAACACCGGGGAGCTGTTTTTT
D: TRBD2; size: .; J: TRBJ2-2; V: TRBV7-9; CDR3: CASSFASGVFPNTGELFF; DNA: TGTGCCAGCAGCTTCGCAAGCGGGGTGTTTCCGAACACCGGGGAGCTGTTTTTT
D: TRBD2; size: .; J: TRBJ2-1; V: TRBV24-1; CDR3: CATGGEGGRNEQFF; DNA: TGTGCCACCGGGGGGGAGGGAGGAAGAAATGAGCAGTTCTTC
D: TRBD1; size: .; J: TRBJ1-5; V: TRBV7-9; CDR3: CASSRTGGDQPQHF; DNA: TGTGCCAGCAGCCGGACAGGGGGGGATCAGCCCCAGCATTTT
D: .; size: .; J: TRBJ2-5; V: TRBV2; CDR3: CASSDLLRQETQYF; DNA: TGTGCCAGCAGTGATCTTTTGCGGCAAGAGACCCAGTACTTC
D: TRBD1; size: .; J: TRBJ1-2; V: TRBV24-1; CDR3: CATAPPGQGSGYTF; DNA: TGTGCCACCGCTCCTCCGGGACAGGGTTCGGGCTACACCTTC
D: .; size: .; J: TRBJ1-2; V: TRBV10-3; CDR3: CAISKKGREDGYTF; DNA: TGTGCCATCAGTAAAAAGGGGCGCGAGGATGGCTACACCTTC
D: .; size: once; J: TRBJ2-3; V: TRBV30; CDR3: CAWSWSSPTDTQYF; DNA: TGTGCCTGGAGTTGGAGTAGCCCCACAGATACGCAGTATTTT
D: TRBD2; size: .; J: TRBJ2-1; V: TRBV19; CDR3: CASSTRTSGIYNEQFF; DNA: TGTGCCAGTAGTACTCGGACTAGCGGGATTTACAATGAGCAGTTCTTC
D: .; size: .; J: TRBJ2-5; V: TRBV5-6; CDR3: CASSVDLETQYF; DNA: TGTGCCAGCAGCGTAGATTTAGAGACCCAGTACTTC
D: TRBD2; size: .; J: TRBJ2-7; V: TRBV5-1; CDR3: CASSPSGATYEQYF; DNA: TGCGCCAGCAGCCCTAGCGGGGCAACCTACGAGCAGTACTTC
D: .; size: few; J: TRBJ2-7; V: TRBV16; CDR3: CASSQWVRFSYEQYF; DNA: TGTGCCAGCAGCCAATGGGTTCGGTTCTCCTACGAGCAGTACTTC
D: .; size: .; J: TRBJ1-3; V: TRBV6-1; CDR3: CASSEWGAYTIYF; DNA: TGTGCCAGCAGTGAATGGGGGGCTTACACCATATATTTT
D: TRBD1; size: .; J: TRBJ2-3; V: TRBV5-6; CDR3: CASSLVDRGETDTQYF; DNA: TGTGCCAGCAGCTTGGTGGACAGGGGGGAGACAGATACGCAGTATTTT
D: .; size: .; J: TRBJ1-3; V: TRBV4-2; CDR3: CASMFQEGRSGNTIYF; DNA: TGTGCCAGCATGTTCCAGGAGGGGAGAAGCGGAAACACCATATATTTT
D: .; size: once; J: TRBJ2-3; V: TRBV5-4; CDR3: CASSSELQRTDTQYF; DNA: TGTGCCAGCAGCTCGGAACTACAACGCACAGATACGCAGTATTTT
D: TRBD1; size: .; J: TRBJ1-1; V: TRBV6-6; CDR3: CASSYLTGTGDTEAFF; DNA: TGTGCCAGCAGTTACTTAACCGGGACAGGGGACACTGAAGCTTTCTTT
D: .; size: .; J: TRBJ2-2; V: TRBV7-9; CDR3: CASSPLTENTGELFF; DNA: TGTGCCAGCAGCCCGTTGACAGAGAACACCGGGGAGCTGTTTTTT
D: TRBD1; size: .; J: TRBJ2-7; V: TRBV14; CDR3: CASSLGTGPYEQYF; DNA: TGTGCCAGCAGCCTAGGGACAGGTCCCTACGAGCAGTACTTC
D: .; size: .; J: TRBJ1-4; V: TRBV6-6; CDR3: CASSYATRGAFEKLFF; DNA: TGTGCCAGCAGTTACGCCACGCGGGGGGCGTTTGAAAAACTGTTTTTT
D: .; size: .; J: TRBJ2-2; V: TRBV14; CDR3: CASSLLGTGELFF; DNA: TGTGCCAGCAGCCTTCTCGGAACCGGGGAGCTGTTTTTT
D: .; size: once; J: TRBJ1-1; V: TRBV12-3/TRBV12-4; CDR3: CASSWGTEAFF; DNA: TGTGCCAGCAGTTGGGGGACTGAAGCTTTCTTT
D: .; size: .; J: TRBJ1-2; V: TRBV28; CDR3: CASSLLFQGDYGYTF; DNA: TGTGCCAGCAGTTTACTGTTTCAGGGAGACTATGGCTACACCTTC
D: TRBD1; size: few; J: TRBJ2-7; V: TRBV7-6; CDR3: CASSLGTGRTYEQYF; DNA: TGTGCCAGCAGCCTCGGGACAGGTCGCACCTACGAGCAGTACTTC
D: TRBD2; size: .; J: TRBJ2-3; V: TRBV14; CDR3: CASSPGLAAGSTDTQYF; DNA: TGTGCCAGCAGCCCAGGACTTGCAGCGGGGAGCACAGATACGCAGTATTTT
D: .; size: .; J: TRBJ2-3; V: TRBV10-3; CDR3: CAISESGSADTQYF; DNA: TGTGCCATCAGTGAGTCTGGGAGCGCAGATACGCAGTATTTT
D: .; size: .; J: TRBJ2-1; V: TRBV3-1/TRBV3-2; CDR3: CASSQDWNLGYEQFF; DNA: TGTGCCAGCAGCCAAGACTGGAATCTGGGGTATGAGCAGTTCTTC
D: .; size: .; J: TRBJ1-6; V: TRBV6-5; CDR3: CASSKWGSYNSPLHF; DNA: TGTGCCAGCAGCAAATGGGGCAGTTATAATTCACCCCTCCACTTT
D: .; size: .; J: TRBJ1-5; V: TRBV6-1; CDR3: CASSEARWQPQHF; DNA: TGTGCCAGCAGTGAAGCGCGGTGGCAGCCCCAGCATTTT
D: TRBD1; size: .; J: TRBJ2-7; V: TRBV2; CDR3: CASSEGTGSYEQYF; DNA: TGTGCCAGCAGTGAAGGGACAGGGAGCTACGAGCAGTACTTC
D: TRBD2; size: .; J: TRBJ2-7; V: TRBV28; CDR3: CASSAAGSSYEQYF; DNA: TGTGCCAGCAGTGCAGCGGGGAGCTCCTACGAGCAGTACTTC
D: .; size: .; J: TRBJ1-4; V: TRBV6-5; CDR3: CASSSSEKLFF; DNA: TGTGCCAGCAGTAGTTCAGAAAAACTGTTTTTT
D: .; size: once; J: TRBJ2-7; V: TRBV7-2; CDR3: CASSMRLESSYEQYF; DNA: TGTGCCAGCAGCATGAGACTAGAGAGCTCCTACGAGCAGTACTTC
D: .; size: .; J: TRBJ2-1; V: TRBV21-1; CDR3: CASSITRDRGPYNEQFF; DNA: TGTGCCAGCAGCATAACCCGGGACAGGGGACCCTACAATGAGCAGTTCTTC
D: .; size: .; J: TRBJ1-2; V: TRBV18; CDR3: CASSRAGETYGYTF; DNA: TGTGCCAGCTCACGGGCAGGGGAAACCTATGGCTACACCTTC
D: .; size: .; J: TRBJ1-4; V: TRBV4-1; CDR3: CASRIQGKSATNEKLFF; DNA: TGCGCCAGCAGAATACAGGGAAAAAGTGCAACTAATGAAAAACTGTTTTTT
D: .; size: .; J: TRBJ1-1; V: TRBV7-9; CDR3: CASSPSHRVATEAFF; DNA: TGTGCCAGCAGCCCCAGCCACAGGGTTGCCACTGAAGCTTTCTTT
D: .; size: .; J: TRBJ1-5; V: TRBV30; CDR3: CAWSSRVDQPQHF; DNA: TGTGCCTGGAGCTCCAGGGTTGATCAGCCCCAGCATTTT
D: .; size: .; J: TRBJ2-2; V: TRBV5-1; CDR3: CASSGGLGHGELFF; DNA: TGCGCCAGCAGCGGGGGCCTCGGGCACGGGGAGCTGTTTTTT
D: .; size: .; J: TRBJ1-4; V: TRBV10-3; CDR3: CAISEDGGNEKLFF; DNA: TGTGCCATCAGTGAGGACGGAGGTAATGAAAAACTGTTTTTT
D: TRBD2; size: .; J: TRBJ2-1; V: TRBV11-2; CDR3: CASSLVRGGPYNEQFF; DNA: TGTGCCAGCAGCTTAGTTCGGGGGGGCCCCTACAATGAGCAGTTCTTC
D: TRBD2; size: .; J: TRBJ2-1; V: TRBV5-1; CDR3: CASSSGLAGGSSYNEQFF; DNA: TGCGCCAGCAGCTCGGGACTAGCGGGGGGGAGCTCCTACAATGAGCAGTTCTTC